Described below is a single T cell receptor (beta chain) sequence and its context. The data originate from a study of blood T cell repertoires in COVID-19. The wider study: Specimens from acute and convalescent COVID-19 originated in the United States, Italy and Spain. Nucleic acid was either cDNA or gDNA, and it came from T cells, B-cell-depleted T cells, or PBMCs.

Trimming took 4 bases from V and 2 from J; bases not matched to a gene: 10. Germline V lookup: CDR1 ENHRY, CDR2 SYGVKD. This CDR3 region has 18 residues. As processed by the authors: Estimation of nucleated cell counts relied on the amplification of reference gene primers. Only in-frame clones appear in the TCRdb table, and some are missing; sequencing was by immunoSEQ multiplex PCR. V, J and clone size are those of that table, while D and trimming were read from the DNA. The sample lists hundreds of thousands of clones, 70% to 90% occurring once. The chain employs TRBV10-3 and TRBJ1-6, with 8 bases identical to TRBD1. The clonotype originates from a woman under 30 with acute or convalescent COVID-19. Material: peripheral blood. The CDR3 nucleotides read TGTGCCATCAGTGGACAGGGGCCGGTAGGACCCTATAATTCACCCCTCCACTTT. Its translation is CAISGQGPVGPYNSPLHF.